The 20 T cell receptor beta chains reported below all come from one sample, sequenced in a study of T cells in Graves' hyperthyroidism and ophthalmopathy. The TCR beta CDR3 regions underwent amplification using RNA transcripts as the source. Carried out on the TCR CDR3, a first-round RT-PCR used the HTBI primer set. TCRdb reprocessed the multiplex PCR reads with MiXCR, giving one entry per CDR3 protein. Found here are more than 300,000 distinct CDR3 sequences, about 18% of them singletons; the top ten hold about 38%. Sequencing input: blood. The receptors stem from a man aged 18 to 29 with Graves' ophthalmopathy.

This clonotype was seen a handful of times. This chain's CDR3 is CASSLALTSDQETQYF. As DNA, the CDR3 is TGCGCCAGCAGCTTGGCCCTAACTAGCGACCAAGAGACCCAGTACTTC. The chain couples TRBV5-1 to TRBJ2-5; 7 bases are shared with TRBD2. The CDR3 runs 16 residues. Trimming at V came to 0 bases and at J to 0 bases, leaving 5 bases not matched to a gene. CDR1 and CDR2 (germline): SGHRS, YFSETQ. The variable domain in full, completed from reference TRBV5-1 and TRBJ2-5, reads KAGVTQTPRYLIKTRGQQVTLSCSPISGHRSVSWYQQTPGQGLQFLFEYFSETQRNKGNFPGRFSGRQFSNSRSEMNVSTLELGDSALYLCASSLALTSDQETQYFGPGTRLLVL.

The sample holds many counts of this clonotype. The CDR3 DNA reads as TGCAGTGCTCCTCAACTGGACGGTAACTACGAGCAGTACTTC. This gives the protein CSAPQLDGNYEQYF. This rearrangement joins TRBV20-1 to TRBJ2-7, with D hard to call. The germline V and J ends were trimmed by 5 bases and 3 bases, with 17 bases remaining between them. This CDR3 is built from 14 residues. The germline gives CDR1 DFQATT, CDR2 SNEGSKA (reference sequence).

The table lists this clonotype with a few counts. The rearrangement links TRBV3-1 to TRBJ2-3; 7 nucleotides align to TRBD1. Germline V gene lookup returns CDR1 LGHDT and CDR2 YNNKEL (reference sequence). V shed 1 base, J shed 4 bases, and the junction held 2 bases outside the gene matches. The CDR3 runs to 14 residues. CDR3 nucleotides: TGTGCCAGCAGCCAAGGACAGGGCGCAGATACGCAGTATTTT. Encoded protein: CASSQGQGADTQYF.

This chain joins TRBV6-1 and TRBJ2-3; no firm D call. Looked up from germline, CDR1 is MNHNS and CDR2 is SASEGT. V was shortened by 1 base and J by 4 bases, with 12 bases between the two germline ends. CDR3 length: 15 residues. CDR3 sequence: CASSEEKVAADTQYF. The CDR3 DNA reads as TGTGCCAGCAGTGAAGAGAAGGTAGCAGCAGATACGCAGTATTTT.

The chain has TRBV5-1 and TRBJ1-1; D is perhaps TRBD1 (6 bases). With 5 bases removed from V and 1 base from J, the gap between germline ends came to 15 bases. The CDR3 runs to 15 residues. CDR1 and CDR2 (germline): SGHRS, YFSETQ. This CDR3 is CASRDRRGGNTEAFF. In DNA form, the CDR3 reads TGCGCCAGCAGGGACCGCAGGGGCGGGAACACTGAAGCTTTCTTT.

This clonotype was detected many times. The chain joins TRBV6-1 to TRBJ2-1; possible D gene TRBD1, 6 bases. Germline CDR1 is MNHNS and CDR2 is SASEGT. This CDR3 is 17 amino acids long. The germline V and J ends were trimmed by 2 bases and 10 bases, with 24 bases remaining between them. The DNA for the CDR3 is TGTGCCAGCAGTGAAAGTCTACAGGGCGTGAGGGTCCTAGAGCAGTTCTTC. Translated: CASSESLQGVRVLEQFF.

V usage is TRBV6-5 and J usage is TRBJ1-1; D is uncertain. The CDR3 spans 15 residues. From germline, CDR1 is MNHEY and CDR2 SVGAGI. V shed 0 bases and J shed 0 bases, with 8 bases lying between them. CDR3 nucleotide sequence: TGTGCCAGCAGTTACTCTGGGGAGGTGAACACTGAAGCTTTCTTT. This gives the protein CASSYSGEVNTEAFF.

This clonotype has a count of ten or more. J is TRBJ2-3 and V is TRBV12-3 or TRBV12-4; a weak D match, TRBD2 (6 bases). The V and J ends lost 7 bases and 3 bases respectively, with 17 bases between them. This CDR3 region has 15 residues. The CDR3 spells CASTPEGGETDTQYF. The CDR3 coding sequence is TGTGCCAGCACCCCGGAAGGAGGGGAGACAGATACGCAGTATTTT.

Ten or more counts support this clonotype. The chain is built from TRBV6-1 and TRBJ2-7, with 7 bases fitting TRBD1. The CDR3 has 18 residues. Germline CDR1 MNHNS, CDR2 SASEGT. V shed 3 bases and J 5 bases; nucleotides not matched to a gene: 19. CDR3 loop: CASSDQTLRTGYRNEQYF. DNA for the CDR3: TGTGCCAGCAGTGACCAGACCCTCAGGACAGGCTATAGGAACGAGCAGTACTTC.

This clonotype was seen at least ten times. V is TRBV6-2 or TRBV6-3 and J is TRBJ1-6; D not resolved. Germline V CDR1 and CDR2: MNHEY, SVGEGT. The V and J ends lost 7 bases and 7 bases respectively, with 11 bases between them. The CDR3 covers 13 residues. The CDR3 DNA reads TGTGCCAGCACTCTCACAGAAAATTCACCCCTCCACTTT. It yields the protein CASTLTENSPLHF.

This clonotype came up many times. The chain recombines TRBV3-1 with TRBJ1-2; D not certain. The CDR3 consists of 14 residues. V shed 0 bases and J shed 3 bases, with 8 bases lying between them. Germline CDR1 and CDR2: LGHDT and YNNKEL (reference sequence). The CDR3 is CASSQDRRDYGYTF. DNA of the CDR3: TGTGCCAGCAGCCAAGATAGGAGGGACTATGGCTACACCTTC.

This clonotype was observed at least ten times. This chain joins TRBV11-2 and TRBJ2-3, with 10 bases that match TRBD1. The V segment lost 5 bases and the J segment 0 bases; nucleotides outside the gene matches: 5. The CDR3 covers 16 residues. The germline V gene has CDR1 SGHAT and CDR2 FQNNGV. The CDR3 reads CASSQGQGGSTDTQYF. As DNA, the CDR3 is TGTGCCAGCAGCCAAGGACAGGGGGGAAGCACAGATACGCAGTATTTT.

At least ten counts were recorded for this clonotype. The CDR3: CASSQSTGGTEAFF. In DNA form, the CDR3 reads TGTGCCAGCAGTCAATCTACAGGGGGCACTGAAGCTTTCTTT. The V and J genes are TRBV12-3 or TRBV12-4 and TRBJ1-1, with 8 bases aligning to TRBD1. The CDR3 has 14 residues. With V trimmed by 5 bases and J by 4 bases, 6 bases remained unmatched.

This clonotype was recorded many times. This sequence joins TRBV12-3 or TRBV12-4 and TRBJ2-5; 11 positions agree with TRBD1. V lost 7 bases, J lost 5 bases, and 6 bases stayed unmatched. This CDR3 has 14 amino acids. CDR3: CASTPDRGRETQYF. CDR3 bases: TGTGCCAGCACCCCGGACAGGGGGCGGGAGACCCAGTACTTC.

This clonotype was counted at least ten times. The chain links TRBV3-1 to TRBJ1-5; 11 bases match TRBD1. The CDR3 has 16 residues. The germline V gene encodes CDR1 LGHDT and CDR2 YNNKEL (reference sequence). Germline trimming cut 4 bases from V and 3 bases from J; bases unmatched to any gene: 5. The CDR3 region is CASSPGTGGFNQPQHF. The CDR3 bases are TGTGCCAGCAGCCCCGGGACAGGGGGGTTCAATCAGCCCCAGCATTTT.

This chain links TRBV6-2 or TRBV6-3 with TRBJ1-1; TRBD1 matches 12 bases. Germline CDR1 MNHEY, CDR2 SVGEGT. Losses at the gene ends were 1 base for V and 7 bases for J; bases not matched to a gene: 4. The CDR3 runs 15 residues. The CDR3 is CASSYFRDRGLEAFF. The CDR3 coding sequence is TGTGCCAGCAGTTACTTCCGGGACAGGGGGCTTGAAGCTTTCTTT.

The genes are TRBV10-3 and TRBJ1-2; 8 positions agree with TRBD1. The CDR3 length is 14 residues. The V and J ends lost 5 bases and 0 bases, in that order; junction bases with no gene match: 2. Per the germline V gene, CDR1 is ENHRY and CDR2 is SYGVKD. The CDR3 protein is CAISTTGANYGYTF. In DNA form, the CDR3 reads TGTGCCATCAGTACGACAGGGGCTAACTATGGCTACACCTTC.

V is TRBV10-2 and J is TRBJ1-6; D remains ambiguous. This CDR3 is 13 amino acids long. Deletions cut 3 bases from V and 7 bases from J, with 7 bases between. Germline CDR1 is WSHSY and CDR2 is SAAADI. In DNA, the CDR3 is TGCGCCAGCAGTGAAGGCCCCAATTCACCCCTCCACTTT. Amino acids: CASSEGPNSPLHF.

This clonotype was seen a handful of times. V gene TRBV11-2 combines with J gene TRBJ1-1, with D possibly being TRBD1 (6 bases). Germline CDR1 is SGHAT and CDR2 is FQNNGV. There are 18 residues in the CDR3. Deletions cut 0 bases from V and 1 base from J, with 18 bases between. The CDR3: CASSLDRTPGEENTEAFF. DNA of the CDR3: TGTGCCAGCAGCTTAGATCGGACCCCAGGGGAAGAGAACACTGAAGCTTTCTTT.

This clonotype was counted many times. V usage is TRBV28 and J usage is TRBJ1-4; D gene ambiguous. Per the germline V gene, CDR1 is MDHEN and CDR2 is SYDVKM. The V end lost 2 bases, the J end lost 6 bases, and 10 bases lay between the germline ends. CDR3 length equals 14 residues. The CDR3 here is CASSLEAAYEKLFF. The CDR3 DNA sequence: TGTGCCAGCAGTTTAGAGGCTGCTTATGAAAAACTGTTTTTT. Combining the CDR3 with reference TRBV28 and TRBJ1-4 gives the whole variable domain DVKVTQSSRYLVKRTGEKVFLECVQDMDHENMFWYRQDPGLGLRLIYFSYDVKMKEKGDIPEGYSVSREKKERFSLILESASTNQTSMYLCASSLEAAYEKLFFGSGTQLSVL.